This is a list of T cell receptor beta chains from one sample in a study of blood T cell repertoires in COVID-19. Measured with immunoSEQ multiplex PCR; TCRdb has only the in-frame clones, and not every one. The table has roughly 200,000 clones, approximately 88% seen once. Sample: peripheral blood. The receptors here all came from a man aged 35-49 years with acute or convalescent COVID-19. CDR3s include the opening cysteine and the closing phenylalanine or tryptophan. Fields, in order: CDR3 protein, CDR3 DNA, clone size, D gene, V gene, J gene. D genes are given only for firm matches. Size is omitted from some rows. Given values are once, few, many or a class for expanded clones.

CASSSELWTANTGELFF	TGTGCCAGCAGCTCGGAACTATGGACTGCCAACACCGGGGAGCTGTTTTTT	NA	NA	TRBV5-4	TRBJ2-2
CASSVGDLRYTF	TGTGCCAGCAGCGTTGGAGACCTACGCTACACCTTC	once	NA	TRBV7-9	TRBJ1-2
CASSPSPGSPLHF	TGTGCCAGCTCACCATCCCCGGGTTCACCCCTCCACTTT	NA	NA	TRBV18	TRBJ1-6
CASSYGQGQRNYGYTF	TGTGCCAGCAGTTACGGACAGGGCCAGCGTAACTATGGCTACACCTTC	NA	TRBD1	TRBV28	TRBJ1-2
CASQGGTGSSYEQYF	TGTGCCAGTCAAGGAGGGACAGGGAGCTCCTACGAGCAGTACTTC	NA	TRBD1	TRBV2	TRBJ2-7
CAISVSGGGQETQYF	TGTGCCATCAGTGTTAGCGGGGGAGGCCAAGAGACCCAGTACTTC	NA	TRBD2	TRBV10-3	TRBJ2-5
CASSRGFAGSTEAFF	TGTGCCAGCAGCCGAGGTTTCGCGGGGAGCACTGAAGCTTTCTTT	NA	NA	TRBV7-9	TRBJ1-1
CASSLDSGTELFF	TGTGCCAGCAGCTTAGATTCCGGGACTGAGCTGTTTTTT	NA	NA	TRBV7-7	TRBJ2-2
CASSLVDSRALYEQYF	TGTGCCAGCAGCTTAGTGGACAGTCGGGCTCTCTACGAGCAGTACTTC	NA	NA	TRBV7-8	TRBJ2-7
CASSVRQNTEAFF	TGTGCCAGCAGCGTGAGACAGAACACTGAAGCTTTCTTT	NA	NA	TRBV7-2	TRBJ1-1
CASSQFRGGEQYF	TGTGCCAGCAGCCAATTCAGGGGAGGGGAGCAGTACTTC	NA	NA	TRBV3-1/TRBV3-2	TRBJ2-7
CASSSTGGTNPSKAGNTIYF	TGCGCCAGCAGTTCGACGGGAGGTACTAACCCTTCGAAGGCTGGAAACACCATATATTTT	NA	NA	TRBV5-1	TRBJ1-3
CASAKRASADNEQFF	TGTGCCAGCGCGAAGCGGGCTAGCGCGGACAATGAGCAGTTCTTC	NA	NA	TRBV6-4	TRBJ2-1
CASSLVLGNTGELFF	TGTGCCAGCAGCTTAGTACTAGGGAACACCGGGGAGCTGTTTTTT	NA	NA	TRBV7-2	TRBJ2-2
CATNRGGATDTQYF	TGTGCCACCAATCGGGGGGGGGCGACAGATACGCAGTATTTT	NA	TRBD2	TRBV15	TRBJ2-3
CASSRDRATEAFF	TGCGCCAGCAGCCGGGACAGGGCTACTGAAGCTTTCTTT	NA	TRBD1	TRBV5-1	TRBJ1-1
CASRVRASNGYTF	TGTGCCAGCAGAGTCAGGGCCTCGAACGGCTACACCTTC	NA	NA	TRBV6-5	TRBJ1-2
CASSYPDRVGETQYF	TGTGCCAGCAGTTACCCGGACAGGGTAGGAGAGACCCAGTACTTC	NA	TRBD1	TRBV6-2/TRBV6-3	TRBJ2-5
CASSPRRPDSEAQYF	TGCGCCAGCAGCCCAAGGCGTCCGGACTCGGAGGCCCAGTACTTC	NA	NA	TRBV5-1	TRBJ2-5
CASSEYQAEETQYF	TGTGCCAGCAGTGAATATCAGGCAGAAGAGACCCAGTACTTC	few	NA	TRBV25-1	TRBJ2-5
CASSLDPDWNTEAFF	TGTGCCAGCAGCTTAGATCCAGACTGGAACACTGAAGCTTTCTTT	NA	NA	TRBV7-2	TRBJ1-1
CASSIDGVRVSTDTQYF	TGTGCCAGTAGTATAGATGGCGTCAGGGTAAGCACAGATACGCAGTATTTT	NA	NA	TRBV19	TRBJ2-3
CASSEAPGFGYTF	TGTGCCAGCAGTGAAGCGCCAGGTTTTGGCTACACCTTC	once	NA	TRBV6-1	TRBJ1-2
CASGPGTDYGYTF	TGTGCTAGTGGTCCAGGGACAGACTATGGCTACACCTTC	NA	TRBD1	TRBV12-5	TRBJ1-2
CASSLGAGGFSEQYF	TGTGCCAGCAGCTTAGGGGCAGGGGGATTTTCCGAGCAGTACTTC	NA	TRBD1	TRBV11-2	TRBJ2-7
CASRASGVDEQFF	TGTGCTAGCAGGGCTAGCGGGGTTGATGAGCAGTTCTTC	NA	TRBD2	TRBV2	TRBJ2-1
CASRSTGTGYDGYTF	TGCGCCAGCAGATCAACCGGGACAGGGTACGATGGCTACACCTTC	NA	TRBD1	TRBV5-1	TRBJ1-2
CSASRRGEKLFF	TGCAGTGCTAGTAGAAGGGGTGAAAAACTGTTTTTT	NA	NA	TRBV20-1	TRBJ1-4
CASSSSKGPTLRSNEKLFF	TGTGCCAGCAGCTCTTCCAAGGGGCCAACCTTGAGATCTAATGAAAAACTGTTTTTT	NA	NA	TRBV7-2	TRBJ1-4
CASSRGRGQGGTEAFF	TGTGCCAGTAGTAGAGGACGGGGCCAGGGGGGCACTGAAGCTTTCTTT	NA	TRBD1	TRBV19	TRBJ1-1
CASSESRGAGTGELFF	TGTGCCAGCAGTGAAAGTCGGGGGGCGGGGACCGGGGAGCTGTTTTTT	NA	NA	TRBV6-1	TRBJ2-2
CASSLNSGSGRAFF	TGCGCCAGCAGCTTAAATTCGGGGTCCGGACGAGCTTTCTTT	few	NA	TRBV5-1	TRBJ1-1